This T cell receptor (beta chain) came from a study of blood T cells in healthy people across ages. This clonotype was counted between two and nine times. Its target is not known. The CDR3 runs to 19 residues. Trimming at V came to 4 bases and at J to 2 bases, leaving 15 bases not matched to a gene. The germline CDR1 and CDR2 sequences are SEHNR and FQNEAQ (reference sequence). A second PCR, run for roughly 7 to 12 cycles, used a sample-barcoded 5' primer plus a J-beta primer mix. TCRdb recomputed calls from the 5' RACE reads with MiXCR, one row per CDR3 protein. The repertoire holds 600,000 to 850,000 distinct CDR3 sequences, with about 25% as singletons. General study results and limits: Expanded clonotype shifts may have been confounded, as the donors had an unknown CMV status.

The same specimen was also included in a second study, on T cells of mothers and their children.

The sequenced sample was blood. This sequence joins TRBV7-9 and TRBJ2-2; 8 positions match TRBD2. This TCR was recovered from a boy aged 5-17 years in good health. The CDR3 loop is CASSSTSGGGGYNTGELFF. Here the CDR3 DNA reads TGTGCCAGCAGCTCAACTAGCGGCGGGGGCGGCTATAACACCGGGGAGCTGTTTTTT.